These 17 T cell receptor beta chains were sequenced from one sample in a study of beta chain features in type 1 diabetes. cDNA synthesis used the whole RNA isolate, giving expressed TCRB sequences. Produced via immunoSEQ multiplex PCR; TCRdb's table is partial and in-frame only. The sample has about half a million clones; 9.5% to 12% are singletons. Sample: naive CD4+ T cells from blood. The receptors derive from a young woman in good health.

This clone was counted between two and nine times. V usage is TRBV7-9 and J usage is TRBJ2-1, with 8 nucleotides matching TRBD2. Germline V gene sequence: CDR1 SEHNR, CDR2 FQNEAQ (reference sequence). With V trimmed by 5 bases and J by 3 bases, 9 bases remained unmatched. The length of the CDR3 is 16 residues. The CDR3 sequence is CASSPPGTRGYNEQFF. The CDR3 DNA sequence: TGTGCCAGCAGCCCACCCGGGACTAGAGGCTACAATGAGCAGTTCTTC.

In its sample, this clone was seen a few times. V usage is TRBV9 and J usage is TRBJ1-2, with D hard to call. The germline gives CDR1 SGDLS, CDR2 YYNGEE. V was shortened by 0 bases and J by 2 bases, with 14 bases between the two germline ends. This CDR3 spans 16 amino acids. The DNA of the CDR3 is TGTGCCAGCAGCGTAGGCGACCGGAGGGCCAACTATGGCTACACCTTC. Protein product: CASSVGDRRANYGYTF. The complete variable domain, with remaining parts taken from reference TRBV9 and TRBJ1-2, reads DSGVTQTPKHLITATGQRVTLRCSPRSGDLSVYWYQQSLDQGLQFLIQYYNGEERAKGNILERFSAQQFPDLHSELNLSSLELGDSALYFCASSVGDRRANYGYTFGSGTRLTVV.

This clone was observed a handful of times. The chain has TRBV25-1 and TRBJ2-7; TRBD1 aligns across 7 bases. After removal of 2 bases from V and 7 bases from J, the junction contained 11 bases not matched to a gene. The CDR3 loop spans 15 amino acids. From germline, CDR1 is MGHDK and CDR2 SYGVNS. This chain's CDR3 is CASSERTGEVIEQYF. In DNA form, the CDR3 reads TGTGCCAGCAGTGAACGGACAGGCGAGGTGATTGAGCAGTACTTC.

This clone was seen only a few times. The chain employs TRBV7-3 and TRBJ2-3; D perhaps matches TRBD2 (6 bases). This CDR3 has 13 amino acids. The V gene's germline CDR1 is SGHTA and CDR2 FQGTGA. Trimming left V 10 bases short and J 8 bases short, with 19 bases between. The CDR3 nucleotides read TGTGCCACCGGACTACTTGGAGGTGGTACGCAGTATTTT. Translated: CATGLLGGGTQYF.

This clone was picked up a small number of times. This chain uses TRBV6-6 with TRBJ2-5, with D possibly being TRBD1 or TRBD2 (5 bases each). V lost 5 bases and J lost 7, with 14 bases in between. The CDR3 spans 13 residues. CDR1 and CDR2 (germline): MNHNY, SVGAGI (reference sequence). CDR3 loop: CASSTLGRGTQYF. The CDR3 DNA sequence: TGTGCCAGCAGTACTCTGGGACGTGGGACCCAGTACTTC.

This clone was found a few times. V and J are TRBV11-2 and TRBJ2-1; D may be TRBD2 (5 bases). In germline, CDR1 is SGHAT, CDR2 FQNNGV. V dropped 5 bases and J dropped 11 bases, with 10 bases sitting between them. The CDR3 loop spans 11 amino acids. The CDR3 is CASSKSGKQFF. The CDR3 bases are TGTGCCAGCAGCAAATCGGGGAAGCAGTTCTTC.

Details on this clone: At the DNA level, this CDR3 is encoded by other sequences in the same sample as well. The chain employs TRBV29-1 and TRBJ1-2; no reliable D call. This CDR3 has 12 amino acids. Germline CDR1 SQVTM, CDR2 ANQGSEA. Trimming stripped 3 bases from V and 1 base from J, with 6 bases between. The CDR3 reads CSVEDGNYGYTF. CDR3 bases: TGCAGCGTTGAGGACGGTAACTATGGCTACACCTTC. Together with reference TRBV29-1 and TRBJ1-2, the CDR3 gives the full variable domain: SAVISQKPSRDICQRGTSLTIQCQVDSQVTMMFWYRQQPGQSLTLIATANQGSEATYESGFVIDKFPISRPNLTFSTLTVSNMSPEDSSIYLCSVEDGNYGYTFGSGTRLTVV.

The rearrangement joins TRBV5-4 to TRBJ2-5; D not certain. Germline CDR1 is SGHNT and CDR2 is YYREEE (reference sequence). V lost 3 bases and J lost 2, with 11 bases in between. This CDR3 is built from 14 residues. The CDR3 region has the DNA TGTGCCAGCAGCTCCCCTGTCGCACAAGAGACCCAGTACTTC. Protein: CASSSPVAQETQYF.

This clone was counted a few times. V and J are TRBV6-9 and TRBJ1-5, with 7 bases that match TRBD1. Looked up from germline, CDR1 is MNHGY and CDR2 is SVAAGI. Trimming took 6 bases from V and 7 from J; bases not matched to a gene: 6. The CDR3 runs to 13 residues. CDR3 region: CASRTQGRQPQHF. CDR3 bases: TGTGCCAGCAGGACACAGGGGAGGCAGCCCCAGCATTTT.

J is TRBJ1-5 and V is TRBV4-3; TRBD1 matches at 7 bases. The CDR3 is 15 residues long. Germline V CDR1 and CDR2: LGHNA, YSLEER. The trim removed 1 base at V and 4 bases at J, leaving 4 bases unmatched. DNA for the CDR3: TGCGCCAGCAGCCAAGGACAGGGCCGGAATCAGCCCCAGCATTTT. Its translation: CASSQGQGRNQPQHF.

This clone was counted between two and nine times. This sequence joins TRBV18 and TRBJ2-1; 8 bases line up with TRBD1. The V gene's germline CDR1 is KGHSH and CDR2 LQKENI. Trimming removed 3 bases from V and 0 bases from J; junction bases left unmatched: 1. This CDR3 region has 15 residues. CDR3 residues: CASSPTGASYNEQFF. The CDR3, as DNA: TGTGCCAGCTCACCGACAGGGGCCTCCTACAATGAGCAGTTCTTC.

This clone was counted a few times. The CDR3 spells CASSEGQGSYNEQFF. The CDR3 DNA sequence: TGTGCCAGCAGCGAGGGACAGGGGTCCTACAATGAGCAGTTCTTC. The chain employs TRBV7-3 and TRBJ2-1, with 10 bases matching TRBD1. The J segment lost 1 base and the V segment lost 5 bases, leaving 2 bases of the junction unmatched. Looked up from germline, CDR1 is SGHTA and CDR2 is FQGTGA. The length of the CDR3 is 15 residues.

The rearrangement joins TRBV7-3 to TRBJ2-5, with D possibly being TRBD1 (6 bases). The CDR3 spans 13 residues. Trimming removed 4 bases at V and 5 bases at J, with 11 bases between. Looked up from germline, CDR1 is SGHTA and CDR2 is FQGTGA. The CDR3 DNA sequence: TGTGCCAGCAGCTCGCAGGGGATGGAGACCCAGTACTTC. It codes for CASSSQGMETQYF.

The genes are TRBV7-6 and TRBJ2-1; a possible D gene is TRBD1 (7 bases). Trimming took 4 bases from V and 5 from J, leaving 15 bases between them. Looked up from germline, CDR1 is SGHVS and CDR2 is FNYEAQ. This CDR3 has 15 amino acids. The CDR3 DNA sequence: TGTGCCAGCAGCTCGCGGGACAGCCAGAACAATGAGCAGTTCTTC. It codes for CASSSRDSQNNEQFF.

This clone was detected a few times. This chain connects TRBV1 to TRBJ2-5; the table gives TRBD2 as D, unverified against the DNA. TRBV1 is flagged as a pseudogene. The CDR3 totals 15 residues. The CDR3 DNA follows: TGCACCAGCAGCCTCGGCGGGACTAGTCACGAGACCCAGTACTTC. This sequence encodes CTSSLGGTSHETQYF.

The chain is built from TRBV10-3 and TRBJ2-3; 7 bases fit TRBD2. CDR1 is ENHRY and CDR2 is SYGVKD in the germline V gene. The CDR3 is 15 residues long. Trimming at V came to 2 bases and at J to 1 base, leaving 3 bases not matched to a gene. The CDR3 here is CAISERTSGTDTQYF. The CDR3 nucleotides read TGTGCCATCAGTGAGCGCACTAGCGGCACAGATACGCAGTATTTT.

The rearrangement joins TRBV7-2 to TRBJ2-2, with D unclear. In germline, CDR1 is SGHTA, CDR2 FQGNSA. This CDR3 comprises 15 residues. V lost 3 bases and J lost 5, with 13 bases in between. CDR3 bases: TGTGCCAGCAGCTTGGGGATTTCGGATACCGGGGAGCTGTTTTTT. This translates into CASSLGISDTGELFF.